The clone carrying this T cell receptor (beta chain) was picked up many times. What it binds is unknown. Noted time point: sample taken at primary tumor resection. On each TCR cDNA molecule, a unique molecular identifier was present. TCRdb reprocessed the 5' RACE reads via MiXCR and lists one record per CDR3 protein. The repertoire holds about 27,000 distinct CDR3 sequences, roughly 7.4% seen once, with approximately 23% in the top ten. The CDR3 covers 15 residues. Germline values: CDR1 ENHRY, CDR2 SYGVKD. The junction had 7 bases not matched to a gene; V was cut back by 3 bases and J by 9 bases. These data belong to a study of spatial heterogeneity in lung cancer. Study-level results: Tumor mutation counts were tracked by expanded intratumoral alpha and beta TCR counts.

The sample consisted of lung tumor tissue, taken at surgery. This sequence joins TRBV10-3 and TRBJ1-6, with TRBD1 matching over 8 bases. The receptor was isolated from a male donor with early-stage non-small cell lung cancer. This CDR3 is CAISESTGVGSPLHF. The CDR3 bases are TGTGCCATCAGTGAATCGACAGGGGTCGGTTCACCCCTCCACTTT.